Each of the 19 T cell receptor beta chains below was sequenced from the same sample in a study of T cell repertoires in cytomegalovirus infection. What these receptors recognize is not known. TCRdb re-called the reads through MiXCR, storing one row per CDR3 protein. The table has about 60,000 distinct CDR3 sequences, around 34% seen once. Sequencing input: PBMCs, sequenced either directly or after in vitro stimulation (not recorded which). Every receptor here comes from a human donor in good health (CMV status not recorded). Some clones in this sample may be carry-over from other donors' samples.

The chain couples TRBV7-2 to TRBJ2-5; D gene ambiguous. The CDR3 spans 13 residues. Trimming left V 5 bases short and J 2 bases short, with 9 bases between. CDR1 and CDR2 from the germline V gene are SGHTA and FQGNSA. CDR3 coding DNA: TGTGCCAGCAGCAAAGGGCCGCAAGAGACCCAGTACTTC. Translated, it gives CASSKGPQETQYF.

The chain joins TRBV5-1 to TRBJ2-1; the D is unclear. Germline V gene data show CDR1 as SGHRS and CDR2 as YFSETQ. This CDR3 has 13 residues. V was pared by 0 bases and J by 5 bases, with 6 bases between. The CDR3: CASSLAVHNEQFF. The CDR3 region has the DNA TGCGCCAGCAGCTTGGCCGTGCACAATGAGCAGTTCTTC.

This clonotype has a count of ten or more. The chain links TRBV7-2 to TRBJ2-3; 10 bases are shared with TRBD2. V lost 2 bases to trimming and J lost 7 bases; unmatched junction nucleotides: 12. This CDR3 comprises 17 residues. From germline, CDR1 is SGHTA and CDR2 FQGNSA. CDR3 residues: CASSLRRASGSLNTQYF. CDR3 bases: TGTGCCAGCAGCTTACGGCGGGCTAGCGGGAGTTTAAATACGCAGTATTTT.

The CDR3 reads CAISELAAYEQYF. Written as DNA, the CDR3 is TGTGCCATCAGCGAACTAGCGGCTTACGAGCAGTACTTC. The rearrangement joins TRBV10-3 to TRBJ2-7; TRBD2 aligns across 8 bases. V shed 6 bases and J 4 bases; nucleotides not matched to a gene: 5. This CDR3 region has 13 residues. In germline, CDR1 is ENHRY, CDR2 SYGVKD.

The chain couples TRBV19 to TRBJ1-1; D unclear. The CDR3 is made up of 15 amino acids. Germline V lookup: CDR1 LNHDA, CDR2 SQIVND (reference sequence). Deletions cut 5 bases from V and 1 base from J, with 14 bases between. The CDR3 sequence: CASSSSGSPNTEAFF. DNA for the CDR3: TGTGCCAGTAGTTCATCCGGGTCGCCGAACACTGAAGCTTTCTTT.

This clonotype was counted many times. The rearrangement links TRBV7-2 to TRBJ2-1, with 10 bases identical to TRBD1. This CDR3 spans 15 amino acids. The V gene's germline CDR1 is SGHTA and CDR2 FQGNSA. V lost 5 bases, J lost 4 bases, and 5 bases stayed unmatched. CDR3 nucleotides: TGTGCCAGCAGCCGGGGACAGGGGAAGTACAATGAGCAGTTCTTC. It codes for CASSRGQGKYNEQFF. Full variable domain (outside the CDR3, taken from reference TRBV7-2 and TRBJ2-1): GAGVSQSPSNKVTEKGKDVELRCDPISGHTALYWYRQSLGQGLEFLIYFQGNSAPDKSGLPSDRFSAERTGGSVSTLTIQRTQQEDSAVYLCASSRGQGKYNEQFFGPGTRLTVL.

In its sample, this clonotype was seen once. One end of the junction does not line up with germline, which may come from a read error. The chain carries TRBV29-1 and TRBJ2-7; weak D call: TRBD2 (6 bases). The V gene's germline CDR1 is SQVTM and CDR2 ANQGSEA. This CDR3 comprises 13 residues. For the CDR3, the DNA is TGCAGCGTCGAAGGGGACTTGAGGTCCGAGCAGTACTTC. It encodes CSVEGDLRSEQYF.

The rearrangement joins TRBV2 to TRBJ1-2, with D possibly being TRBD1 (5 bases). V was pared by 2 bases and J by 6 bases, with 16 bases between. The CDR3 is 15 amino acids. The germline V gene has CDR1 SNHLY and CDR2 FYNNEI. CDR3 loop: CASSERAGRYDGYTF. CDR3 nucleotide sequence: TGTGCCAGCAGTGAACGGGCAGGGAGGTACGATGGCTACACCTTC.

There are a few counts of this clonotype. The chain combines TRBV20-1 with TRBJ2-3, with D unresolved. The ends were cut back, 6 bases at V and 0 bases at J, with 13 bases in the middle. Germline V CDR1 and CDR2: DFQATT, SNEGSKA (reference sequence). This CDR3 spans 14 amino acids. In DNA, the CDR3 is TGCAGTGCCACCTCGGGCCCTAGCACAGATACGCAGTATTTT. It encodes CSATSGPSTDTQYF.

The genes are TRBV7-2 and TRBJ2-3; maybe TRBD2 (5 bases). This CDR3 is 14 amino acids long. Trimming pared 2 bases from V and 10 bases from J, leaving 16 bases between. Germline lookup yields CDR1 SGHTA and CDR2 FQGNSA. The CDR3 here is CASSLTGGLRPQYF. The DNA of the CDR3 is TGTGCCAGCAGCTTAACCGGCGGACTTCGTCCGCAGTATTTT. The variable domain in full, with the rest retrieved from reference TRBV7-2 and TRBJ2-3, is GAGVSQSPSNKVTEKGKDVELRCDPISGHTALYWYRQSLGQGLEFLIYFQGNSAPDKSGLPSDRFSAERTGGSVSTLTIQRTQQEDSAVYLCASSLTGGLRPQYFGPGTRLTVL.

This clonotype was recorded a few times. This chain uses TRBV7-6 with TRBJ1-2; 10 positions agree with TRBD1. The germline V gene has CDR1 SGHVS and CDR2 FNYEAQ. The V gene end was trimmed by 5 bases and the J gene end by 10 bases; junction bases not matched to a gene: 10. This CDR3 has 14 residues. Here the CDR3 DNA reads TGTGCCAGCAGCCTGAGTCCCGGGACAGGGGACTACACCTTC. This encodes CASSLSPGTGDYTF.

With regard to this clonotype: Sequence at one end of the junction differs from germline and may be a read error. The chain uses TRBV4-2 and TRBJ2-3; the match to TRBD1 covers 8 bases. Germline-derived CDR1 and CDR2 are LGHNA and YNFKEQ. CDR3 length: 19 residues. DNA of the CDR3: TGTGCCGGCAGCCAAGACAGCGTGACAGGGGCGGGTTGGCCAGATACGCAGTATTTT. Its translation is CAGSQDSVTGAGWPDTQYF.

The J gene is TRBJ1-3, the V gene TRBV10-3, with D perhaps matching TRBD1 (5 bases). The CDR3 is 15 amino acids. V gave up 6 bases and J gave up 4 bases, with 16 bases separating them. In germline, CDR1 is ENHRY, CDR2 SYGVKD. The CDR3, as DNA: TGTGCCATCAGCGGGACGGGAGGTTTGGGAAACACCATATATTTT. The encoded protein is CAISGTGGLGNTIYF.

This clonotype was observed a handful of times. J is TRBJ2-1 and V is TRBV27, with TRBD2 matching over 7 bases. CDR1 MNHEY and CDR2 SMNVEV come from the germline V gene (reference sequence). The CDR3 covers 14 residues. V dropped 8 bases and J dropped 7; count of bases not matched to a gene: 11. In DNA form, the CDR3 reads TGTGCCAGCTATCGACCCGGGACTACTAATGAGCAGTTCTTC. It specifies CASYRPGTTNEQFF.

The chain employs TRBV2 and TRBJ2-3; D might be TRBD1 (5 bases). Trimming removed 5 bases at V and 2 bases at J, with 11 bases between. This CDR3 is 14 amino acids long. Per the germline V gene, CDR1 is SNHLY and CDR2 is FYNNEI. The CDR3 here is CASSTGQPTDTQYF. CDR3 DNA: TGTGCCAGCAGTACCGGACAACCCACAGATACGCAGTATTTT.

The chain joins TRBV11-2 to TRBJ2-7, with D maybe TRBD1 (6 bases). Germline assignment: CDR1 SGHAT and CDR2 FQNNGV. The CDR3 consists of 15 residues. The V end lost 5 bases, the J end lost 1 base, and 15 bases lay between the germline ends. The CDR3 here is CASSQSGVESYEQYF. The CDR3 DNA reads TGTGCCAGCAGCCAGTCAGGGGTGGAATCCTACGAGCAGTACTTC. The whole variable domain, remainder taken from reference TRBV11-2 and TRBJ2-7, is EAGVAQSPRYKIIEKRQSVAFWCNPISGHATLYWYQQILGQGPKLLIQFQNNGVVDDSQLPKDRFSAERLKGVDSTLKIQPAKLEDSAVYLCASSQSGVESYEQYFGPGTRLTVT.

At least ten counts were recorded for this clonotype. The rearrangement uses TRBV7-4 and TRBJ2-7, with D perhaps TRBD1 or TRBD2 (6 bases each). Between the trimmed V and J ends, which lost 6 bases and 3 bases, there was a span of 12 bases. This CDR3 spans 13 amino acids. CDR1 SGHVT and CDR2 SQSDAQ come from the germline V gene. For the CDR3, the DNA is TGTGCCAGCAGACGGGGGACAAACTACGAGCAGTACTTC. It encodes CASRRGTNYEQYF.

The rearrangement joins TRBV7-6 to TRBJ2-2, with D hard to call. Germline CDR1 is SGHVS and CDR2 is FNYEAQ. Trimming stripped 4 bases from V and 4 bases from J, with 13 bases between. The CDR3 is 15 residues long. CDR3 amino acids: CASSSGRAATGELFF. DNA for the CDR3: TGTGCCAGCAGCTCCGGCCGGGCAGCCACCGGGGAGCTGTTTTTT.

The rearrangement uses TRBV9 and TRBJ2-7, with D unresolved. The V end lost 0 bases, the J end lost 3 bases, and 10 bases lay between the germline ends. The CDR3 covers 14 residues. Germline assignment: CDR1 SGDLS and CDR2 YYNGEE. Written as DNA, the CDR3 is TGTGCCAGCAGCGTAGGGCTGAGGTTCTACGAGCAGTACTTC. Its translation is CASSVGLRFYEQYF. Full variable domain (remainder filled in from reference TRBV9 and TRBJ2-7): DSGVTQTPKHLITATGQRVTLRCSPRSGDLSVYWYQQSLDQGLQFLIQYYNGEERAKGNILERFSAQQFPDLHSELNLSSLELGDSALYFCASSVGLRFYEQYFGPGTRLTVT.